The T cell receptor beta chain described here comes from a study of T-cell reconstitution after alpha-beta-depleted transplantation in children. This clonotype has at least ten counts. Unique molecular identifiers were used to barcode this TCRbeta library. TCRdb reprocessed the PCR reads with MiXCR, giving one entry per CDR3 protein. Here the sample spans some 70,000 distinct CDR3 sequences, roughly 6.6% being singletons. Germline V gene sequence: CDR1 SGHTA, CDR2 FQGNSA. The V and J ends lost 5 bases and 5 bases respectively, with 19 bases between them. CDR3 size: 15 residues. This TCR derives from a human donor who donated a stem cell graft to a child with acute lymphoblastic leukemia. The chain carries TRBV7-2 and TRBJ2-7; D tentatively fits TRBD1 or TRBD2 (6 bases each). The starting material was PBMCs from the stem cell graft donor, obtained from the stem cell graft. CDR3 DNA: TGTGCCAGCAGCCCTCGCGGGTGGGGGGCCGACGAGCAGTACTTC. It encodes CASSPRGWGADEQYF.